This is a list of T cell receptor beta chains from one sample in a study of identical twins. TCRdb used MiXCR to reprocess the 5' RACE reads, holding one entry per CDR3 protein. The data show 500,000 or so distinct CDR3 sequences, roughly an eighth seen once. The same data also went into a second study, on yellow fever vaccine responses in identical twins.

The material sequenced was CD4+ T cells sorted from blood. Receptors were obtained from a woman aged 18 to 35 in good health. CDR3s include the opening cysteine and the closing phenylalanine or tryptophan. Each record gives: D gene, V gene, clone size, J gene, CDR3 protein, CDR3 DNA. D genes are given only for firm matches. Only part of the rows carry a size: once, few, many, or a class if the clone is expanded.

.	TRBV20-1	many	TRBJ2-1	CSASQSIKEQFF	TGCAGTGCTAGTCAGTCTATTAAGGAGCAGTTCTTC
.	TRBV5-1	.	TRBJ2-5	CASSASGAGTSIPKLQETQYF	TGCGCCAGCAGCGCCAGCGGAGCCGGCACCTCCATACCGAAACTGCAAGAGACCCAGTACTTC
TRBD1	TRBV4-1	many	TRBJ2-7	CASSIGQGLYEQYF	TGCGCCAGCAGCATAGGACAGGGACTCTACGAGCAGTACTTC
.	TRBV7-3	.	TRBJ2-1	CASSPGHSYNEQFF	TGTGCCAGCAGCCCAGGCCACAGCTACAATGAGCAGTTCTTC
.	TRBV7-9	few	TRBJ2-7	CASSPLGGSSYEQYF	TGTGCCAGCAGCCCACTAGGAGGGAGCTCCTACGAGCAGTACTTC
TRBD2	TRBV6-2/TRBV6-3	.	TRBJ2-2	CASSRGELVGTGELFF	TGTGCCAGCAGTCGGGGGGAACTAGTTGGCACCGGGGAGCTGTTTTTT
TRBD1	TRBV28	few	TRBJ2-7	CASIGQGMTEQYF	TGTGCCAGCATCGGACAGGGGATGACTGAGCAGTACTTC
TRBD1	TRBV7-9	few	TRBJ2-3	CASSLGDRGFSDTQYF	TGTGCCAGCAGCTTGGGGGACAGGGGTTTCTCAGATACGCAGTATTTT
TRBD2	TRBV20-1	.	TRBJ2-7	CSDRLAGYPYEQYF	TGCAGTGACAGGCTAGCGGGATACCCCTACGAGCAGTACTTC
TRBD1	TRBV20-1	few	TRBJ2-7	CSARPSPRDSLLEQYF	TGCAGTGCTAGACCTTCCCCCCGGGACAGCCTTTTGGAGCAGTACTTC
.	TRBV5-1	.	TRBJ2-3	CASSFPAASTDTQYF	TGCGCCAGCAGCTTTCCAGCAGCTAGCACAGATACGCAGTATTTT
.	TRBV6-1	.	TRBJ2-2	CASARRGYDTGELFF	TGTGCCAGCGCACGACGAGGGTATGACACCGGGGAGCTGTTTTTT
TRBD1	TRBV5-1	medium-sized	TRBJ2-1	CASSNAGTAYNEQFF	TGCGCCAGCAGCAACGCTGGGACAGCGTACAATGAGCAGTTCTTC
.	TRBV12-3/TRBV12-4	many	TRBJ2-3	CASRTNPDTQYF	TGTGCCAGCAGGACTAACCCAGATACGCAGTATTTT
.	TRBV18	few	TRBJ2-1	CASSAGQNNEQFF	TGTGCCAGCTCAGCAGGACAGAACAATGAGCAGTTCTTC
.	TRBV20-1	few	TRBJ2-4	CSAHPDPRDIQYF	TGCAGTGCCCACCCTGACCCCCGTGACATTCAGTACTTC
.	TRBV20-1	many	TRBJ1-1	CSARFMAASTEAFF	TGCAGTGCTAGGTTCATGGCGGCGAGCACTGAAGCTTTCTTT
.	TRBV3-1	few	TRBJ2-1	CASSQDSVTYNEQFF	TGTGCCAGCAGCCAGGACAGCGTGACCTACAATGAGCAGTTCTTC
TRBD1	TRBV29-1	.	TRBJ2-2	CSVLAGGSGELFF	TGCAGCGTTTTGGCAGGGGGATCCGGGGAGCTGTTTTTT
TRBD1	TRBV6-2/TRBV6-3	.	TRBJ2-2	CASSKDRPGELFF	TGTGCCAGCAGTAAGGACAGGCCCGGGGAGCTGTTTTTT
.	TRBV28	.	TRBJ2-3	CASSLRTGGDTQYF	TGTGCCAGCAGTTTGAGGACAGGAGGGGATACGCAGTATTTT
.	TRBV28	many	TRBJ1-5	CASTSPNFPLTPQHF	TGTGCCAGCACTTCTCCCAATTTTCCCCTGACGCCCCAGCATTTT
.	TRBV12-3/TRBV12-4	.	TRBJ2-7	CASSFNTLQYEQYF	TGTGCCAGCAGTTTTAATACCCTCCAGTACGAGCAGTACTTC
TRBD1	TRBV12-3/TRBV12-4	many	TRBJ2-7	CASSPQGDSYEQYF	TGTGCCAGCAGTCCACAGGGGGATTCCTACGAGCAGTACTTC
TRBD1	TRBV7-9	.	TRBJ2-3	CASSLGTGTADTQYF	TGTGCCAGCAGCCTAGGGACAGGGACGGCAGATACGCAGTATTTT
.	TRBV2	.	TRBJ2-2	CASSEEWQVTGELFF	TGTGCCAGCAGTGAAGAATGGCAGGTTACCGGGGAGCTGTTTTTT
.	TRBV6-1	.	TRBJ2-3	CASSRTSMDTQYF	TGTGCCAGCAGTCGAACTAGTATGGATACGCAGTATTTT
TRBD2	TRBV7-2	few	TRBJ2-7	CASSLRTLADSYEQYF	TGTGCCAGCAGCTTACGGACACTAGCGGACTCCTACGAGCAGTACTTC
.	TRBV12-3/TRBV12-4	few	TRBJ2-7	CASSLTRPYEQYF	TGTGCCAGCAGTCTTACTCGACCCTACGAGCAGTACTTC
.	TRBV14	many	TRBJ1-2	CASSQGYYGYTF	TGTGCCAGCAGCCAAGGTTACTATGGCTACACCTTC
.	TRBV7-9	few	TRBJ1-1	CASSSEGRMNTEAFF	TGTGCCAGCAGCTCCGAAGGGAGAATGAACACTGAAGCTTTCTTT
.	TRBV6-5	.	TRBJ2-1	CASSYNIDRNEQFF	TGTGCCAGCAGTTACAACATAGATCGCAATGAGCAGTTCTTC
.	TRBV5-5	.	TRBJ2-3	CASSYWGTDTQYF	TGTGCCAGCAGTTACTGGGGTACAGATACGCAGTATTTT
.	TRBV20-1	few	TRBJ1-2	CSARDRPWTEANYGYTF	TGCAGTGCTAGAGATCGCCCGTGGACAGAAGCTAACTATGGCTACACCTTC
TRBD2	TRBV2	.	TRBJ2-2	CASTRAGVNTGELFF	TGTGCCAGCACTCGAGCGGGAGTCAACACCGGGGAGCTGTTTTTT